This T cell receptor (beta chain) originates from a study of CD8 T cells in Susac syndrome. The authors reverse transcribed about 0.5 to 1 ug RNA with random hexamers. TCRdb itself ran the immunoSEQ multiplex PCR reads through MiXCR, one entry per CDR3 protein. Seen here are about 140,000 distinct CDR3 sequences, 85% to 95% observed once, and the top ten hold approximately 0.13%. Recently defined diagnostic criteria for definite or probable disease were fulfilled by Susac syndrome patients. Trimming took off 6 bases at V and 6 bases at J, with 12 bases between the two ends. The CDR3 loop spans 13 amino acids.

The sample comprised CD4+ T cells from PBMCs. The chain uses TRBV12-3 or TRBV12-4 and TRBJ2-1, with D perhaps matching TRBD1 (6 bases). The clonotype was recovered from a human donor with Susac syndrome. The CDR3 DNA reads as TGTGCCAGCAGAAGACAGGACTCCAATGAGCAGTTCTTC. Residues: CASRRQDSNEQFF.